This T cell receptor beta chain originates from a study of CD8 T cells in ankylosing spondylitis. TCRdb called the 5' RACE reads again in MiXCR, with one record for every CDR3 protein. The top ten hold around 4.5% of the sample, which has about 250,000 distinct CDR3 sequences, roughly 32% seen once. This clonotype was obtained from a male donor with ankylosing spondylitis or in good health (not recorded which). Sequencing was done on a sample of blood, either unsorted or a sorted T cell fraction (not recorded which).

The DNA of the CDR3 is TGTGCCAGCAGTTACCCGACCATACCAGGGGCTAGAGAGACCCAGTACTTC. Encoded protein: CASSYPTIPGARETQYF. This rearrangement joins TRBV6-5 to TRBJ2-5; a weak D match, TRBD1 (6 bases). The CDR3 runs 17 residues. Trimming took 2 bases from V and 4 from J, leaving 20 bases between them. The germline V gene has CDR1 MNHEY and CDR2 SVGAGI.